These T cell receptor beta chains were read from a single sample in a study of tumor-infiltrating lymphocytes in primary liver carcinoma. Using its own MiXCR run on the multiplex PCR reads, TCRdb lists one record per CDR3 protein. The sample records 300,000 to 400,000 distinct CDR3 sequences, 60% to 80% being singletons. Sequenced sample: peripheral blood. These receptors all stem from a man aged 40-55 years with primary liver carcinoma and hepatitis B virus infection. CDR3s include the opening cysteine and the closing phenylalanine or tryptophan. The D gene is left open where the match is weak. The size field is filled for only some rows; it gives once, few, many or a size class.

v_gene	abundance	d_gene	j_gene	CDR3nt	CDR3aa
TRBV6-1	few	-	TRBJ2-7	TGTGCCAGCAGTGAACAGGGGGGCCACGAGCAGTACTTC	CASSEQGGHEQYF
TRBV5-4	-	-	TRBJ2-2	TGTGCCAGCAGCTTGGACACAAAGTACACCGGGGAGCTGTTTTTT	CASSLDTKYTGELFF
TRBV11-2	-	-	TRBJ2-3	TGTGCCAGCAGCTTACTTAGAGCTCGAACAGATGCGCAGTATTTT	CASSLLRARTDAQYF
TRBV7-2	few	-	TRBJ2-2	TGTGCCAGCAGCTTCGGGTACCGGCAGGCCAACACCGGGGAGCTGTTTTTT	CASSFGYRQANTGELFF
TRBV11-2	-	-	TRBJ2-3	TGTGCCAATAGCCCTATAAGAGGGAGAGGCGCAGATACGCAGTATTTT	CANSPIRGRGADTQYF
TRBV11-2	-	-	TRBJ2-1	TGTGCCAGCAGCTTAGGCGTCACATTCCCCAATGAGCAGTTCTTC	CASSLGVTFPNEQFF
TRBV6-1	few	-	TRBJ2-1	TGTGCCAGCAGTGAAGCGCCGAGGGACGGCGCGATTTTC	CASSEAPRDGAIF
TRBV28	few	-	TRBJ2-3	TGTGCCAGCAGGACAGCCACAGATACGCAGTATTTT	CASRTATDTQYF
TRBV6-6	many	-	TRBJ2-1	TGTGCCAGCAGTAAAATGGGACTCGATGAGCAGTTCTTC	CASSKMGLDEQFF
TRBV28	-	-	TRBJ2-5	TGTGCCAGCAGTCCCCTTAAGGGTCCGGAGACCCAGTACTTC	CASSPLKGPETQYF
TRBV7-9	-	TRBD1	TRBJ2-7	TGTGCCAGCAGCGGACCGGGACAGGGCTCCTACGAGCAGTACTTC	CASSGPGQGSYEQYF
TRBV4-1	-	TRBD2	TRBJ2-3	TGCGTCAGCAGCCAAGATACGGCGGGAGGATCAGATACGCAGTATTTT	CVSSQDTAGGSDTQYF
TRBV10-3	few	-	TRBJ1-5	TGTGCCATCAGTGAGTCTGGACGGCAAAGCAATCAGCCCCAGCATTTT	CAISESGRQSNQPQHF
TRBV11-2	-	-	TRBJ2-7	TGTGCCAGCAGTGGGGTCTACGAGCAGTACTTC	CASSGVYEQYF
TRBV5-4	-	-	TRBJ2-7	TGTACCGGCGGAACCGTTCAAGGCGACGAGCAGTACTTC	CTGGTVQGDEQYF
TRBV18	-	-	TRBJ2-3	TGTGCCAGCTCTCGGGCAGGCCCTAGTACAGATACGCAGTATTTT	CASSRAGPSTDTQYF
TRBV4-3	many	TRBD1	TRBJ1-1	TGCGCCAGCAGCCAGAAACAGGGGGTTAACACTGAAGCTTTCTTT	CASSQKQGVNTEAFF
TRBV12-3/TRBV12-4	-	TRBD2	TRBJ2-2	TGTGCCAGCAGTTGGCCGGGACTAGCGGGAGGGATCACCGGGGAGCTGTTTTTT	CASSWPGLAGGITGELFF
TRBV11-3	-	TRBD1	TRBJ2-2	TGTGCCAGCGACTTTGACAGGGGGAACACCGGGGAGCTGTTTTTT	CASDFDRGNTGELFF
TRBV20-1	-	-	TRBJ2-7	TGCAGTGCGTTGACGCACTCCTACGAGCAGTACTTC	CSALTHSYEQYF
TRBV29-1	-	-	TRBJ2-2	TGCAGCGTCCCCGGTCCGGGACCCACCGGTGAGCTGTTTTTT	CSVPGPGPTGELFF
TRBV29-1	many	TRBD1	TRBJ2-7	TGCAGCGTTGAGGGGGACAGACCCTACGAGCAGTACTTC	CSVEGDRPYEQYF
TRBV6-1	-	TRBD2	TRBJ2-1	TGTGCCAGCAGTGAAGAACTAGCGGGAGTGGGTGAGCAGTTCTTC	CASSEELAGVGEQFF
TRBV28	once	-	TRBJ2-7	TGTGCCAGCAGTTTAAGACAGGTCTACGAGCAGTACTTC	CASSLRQVYEQYF
TRBV29-1	many	TRBD1	TRBJ2-2	TGCAGCGTTGAAGATCTTCGGACAGGGAACCCCGGGGAGCTGTTTTTT	CSVEDLRTGNPGELFF
TRBV6-5	many	-	TRBJ2-1	TGCGCCAGCAGCCAAGGCAATGAGCAGTTCTTC	CASSQGNEQFF
TRBV7-9	-	-	TRBJ2-5	TGTGCCAGCAGCAAACCTGACGGCCAAGAGACCCAGTACTTC	CASSKPDGQETQYF
TRBV12-3/TRBV12-4	many	-	TRBJ1-2	TGTGCCAGCACCTCACCGCTGGACTATGGCTACACCTTC	CASTSPLDYGYTF
TRBV10-2	-	-	TRBJ1-2	TGCGCCAGCAGTGAGGGGGTCCTATTGTATGGCTACACCTTC	CASSEGVLLYGYTF
TRBV11-2	-	-	TRBJ2-1	TGTAGCGGAAGCTCCACCCGCGGAAGCAATGAGCAGTTCTTC	CSGSSTRGSNEQFF
TRBV7-9	-	TRBD1	TRBJ1-2	TGTGCCAGCAGCTTAGGGGACAGGGTATGGTATGGCTACACCTTC	CASSLGDRVWYGYTF
TRBV5-4	-	TRBD2	TRBJ2-1	TGTGCCAGCAGCTTGGTGAACGGGAGATCAGCGGGAAGCTCCTACAATGAGCAGTTCTTC	CASSLVNGRSAGSSYNEQFF
TRBV12-3/TRBV12-4	many	TRBD2	TRBJ2-5	TGTGCCAGCAGACGGACTAGCGGGAGTGAGGAGACCCAGTACTTC	CASRRTSGSEETQYF
TRBV2	-	-	TRBJ1-4	TGTGCCAGCAGTGAAGCGCTTAGTAGGAGGGGTGAAAAACTGTTTTTT	CASSEALSRRGEKLFF
TRBV4-2	-	-	TRBJ2-3	TGTGCCAACAGCCAAGGAACAGGAGGAGGAGATACGCAGTATTTT	CANSQGTGGGDTQYF
TRBV5-5	-	-	TRBJ2-7	TGTGCCAGCAGCCGTTCCCAAGGAGCGGTCGAGCAGTACTTC	CASSRSQGAVEQYF
TRBV11-2	-	-	TRBJ2-5	TGTGCCAGCAGTCCGGTCCCAGGGACCCAGTACTTC	CASSPVPGTQYF
TRBV6-1	-	-	TRBJ2-5	TGTGCCAGCAGTATTGGACGGCAGAGAGAGACCCAGTACTTC	CASSIGRQRETQYF
TRBV6-2/TRBV6-3	-	-	TRBJ2-1	TGTGCCAGCTGCGAAATGCACTCCTACAATGAGCAGTTCTTC	CASCEMHSYNEQFF
TRBV11-3	-	-	TRBJ1-6	TGTGCCAACAGCTTAGGAGGGGCGGAATCACCCCTTCACTTT	CANSLGGAESPLHF
TRBV28	few	-	TRBJ1-2	TGTGCCAGCAGTCCGGGCCCCGGCTATGGCTACACCTTC	CASSPGPGYGYTF
TRBV7-9	-	-	TRBJ2-3	TGTGCCAGCAGCCCGAACCCGACGGAAAGCACAGATACGCAGTATTTT	CASSPNPTESTDTQYF
TRBV12-3/TRBV12-4	many	TRBD2	TRBJ2-1	TGTGCCAGCAGTGATGGGACTAGCGGGAGCCATGAGCAGTTCTTC	CASSDGTSGSHEQFF